The clone carrying this T cell receptor beta chain was observed many times. RNA transcripts yielded amplified TCR beta CDR3 regions. A first-round RT-PCR of the TCR CDR3 used the HTBI primer set. TCRdb used MiXCR to reprocess the multiplex PCR reads, holding one entry per CDR3 protein. The sample lists roughly 240,000 distinct CDR3 sequences; around 17% were seen once. The sample belongs to a study of T cells in Graves' hyperthyroidism and ophthalmopathy. The CDR3 contains 14 residues. Germline V gene data show CDR1 as LNHNV and CDR2 as YYDKDF (reference sequence). V was trimmed by 5 bases and J by 5 bases, leaving 13 bases between them.

This clonotype was obtained from a woman between 18 and 29 years old with Graves' ophthalmopathy. What was sequenced was blood. J is TRBJ1-5 and V is TRBV15; perhaps TRBD1 as D (5 bases). Written as DNA, the CDR3 is TGTGCCACCAGCGGCCGGGACGGGCATCAGCCCCAGCATTTT. The encoded protein is CATSGRDGHQPQHF.